A selection of T cell receptor beta chains follows, all from one sample in a study of regulatory T cells in long-lasting Graves disease. TCRdb fed the multiplex PCR reads into MiXCR, producing one record per CDR3 protein. The sample carries 500,000 to 700,000 distinct CDR3 sequences, roughly 15% recorded once. These data also featured in a second study, about T cells in Graves' hyperthyroidism and ophthalmopathy.

The input for sequencing was peripheral blood mononuclear cells (PBMCs), taken at new diagnosis, from a patient treated with antithyroid drugs. The source of these receptors is a woman in her twenties or thirties with Graves disease. Both conserved end residues are part of each CDR3. A D gene is named only where the DNA matches it firmly. Clone size, where shown, is once, few, many, or a class for clones that have expanded.

D | J | V | size | CDR3 | DNA
- | TRBJ1-5 | TRBV29-1 | many | CSVGYSNQPQHF | TGCAGCGTTGGTTATAGCAATCAGCCCCAGCATTTT
- | TRBJ1-5 | TRBV3-1 | many | CASSQSREGQPQHF | TGTGCCAGCAGCCAGAGCAGGGAAGGACAGCCCCAGCATTTT
- | TRBJ2-2 | TRBV6-9 | - | CASSYGEGAGELFF | TGTGCCAGCAGTTACGGCGAGGGCGCCGGGGAGCTGTTTTTT
- | TRBJ1-1 | TRBV20-1 | - | CSARGVLGAFF | TGCAGTGCTAGAGGTGTTTTAGGAGCTTTCTTT
- | TRBJ2-5 | TRBV7-2 | many | CASSSGVVETQYF | TGCGCCAGCAGCTCCGGCGTGGTTGAGACCCAGTACTTC
TRBD2 | TRBJ2-2 | TRBV6-1 | many | CASSTPGTSTGELFF | TGTGCCAGCAGTACACCCGGGACTAGTACCGGGGAGCTGTTTTTT
- | TRBJ1-4 | TRBV5-1 | few | CASSLGLLGEKLFF | TGCGCCAGCAGCTTGGGGCTATTGGGAGAAAAACTGTTTTTT
- | TRBJ1-4 | TRBV19 | - | CASSIMTARGEKLFF | TGTGCCAGTAGTATAATGACAGCCCGAGGTGAAAAACTGTTTTTT
- | TRBJ1-4 | TRBV2 | many | CASRRAGEEKKLFF | TGTGCCAGCAGGAGAGCAGGGGAGGAAAAAAAACTGTTTTTT
- | TRBJ2-5 | TRBV14 | few | CASSQDRGLHGETQYF | TGTGCCAGCAGCCAAGACAGGGGCCTTCATGGGGAGACCCAGTACTTC
TRBD1 | TRBJ2-6 | TRBV18 | few | CASSITGGSSLGANVLTF | TGTGCCAGCTCGATTACAGGGGGCTCCTCTTTAGGGGCCAACGTCCTGACTTTC
- | TRBJ2-7 | TRBV12-3/TRBV12-4 | many | CASSLIPYEQYF | TGTGCCAGCAGTTTAATCCCCTACGAGCAGTACTTC
TRBD1 | TRBJ2-7 | TRBV5-5 | - | CASSPGQELFYEQYF | TGTGCCAGCAGCCCGGGACAGGAGCTTTTCTACGAGCAGTACTTC
- | TRBJ1-5 | TRBV19 | - | CASSTETGPNQPQHF | TGTGCCAGTAGTACAGAGACAGGCCCGAATCAGCCCCAGCATTTT
- | TRBJ2-7 | TRBV7-2 | many | CASSLIRDGETYEQYF | TGTGCCAGCAGCTTAATACGGGACGGAGAGACCTACGAGCAGTACTTC
- | TRBJ2-2 | TRBV28 | - | CASNQTPNTGELFF | TGTGCCAGCAACCAGACACCGAACACCGGGGAGCTGTTTTTT
TRBD1 | TRBJ2-5 | TRBV4-1 | - | CASSQLGQKKETQYF | TGCGCCAGCAGCCAGCTGGGACAGAAAAAAGAGACCCAGTACTTC
- | TRBJ1-2 | TRBV7-9 | - | CASSWGSSYGYTF | TGTGCCAGCAGCTGGGGCAGTAGCTATGGCTACACCTTC
- | TRBJ2-3 | TRBV7-8 | many | CASSPEAGAANTQYF | TGTGCCAGCAGCCCAGAAGCCGGGGCAGCAAATACGCAGTATTTT